The 17 T cell receptor beta chains given below trace back to one sample, sequenced in a study of OX40 agonist ivuxolimab in advanced cancers. Assay used: immunoSEQ multiplex PCR; TCRdb lists only in-frame clones, some missing. Of about 54,000 clones in the sample, just over 90% were seen once. The material was CD4+ or CD8+ T cells sorted from blood, obtained in a trial of the OX40 agonist ivuxolimab. These receptors were obtained from an adult with an advanced solid tumor such as melanoma, head and neck, liver or kidney cancer.

V gene TRBV18 combines with J gene TRBJ1-1, with D hard to call. CDR3 size: 14 residues. Looked up from germline, CDR1 is KGHSH and CDR2 is LQKENI. V was pared by 1 base and J by 0 bases, with 6 bases between. Here the CDR3 reads CASSPLVMNTEAFF. CDR3 nucleotides: TGTGCCAGCTCACCACTCGTGATGAACACTGAAGCTTTCTTT.

The V and J genes are TRBV19 and TRBJ1-2, with 7 nucleotides matching TRBD1. V lost 7 bases, J lost 8 bases, and 10 bases stayed unmatched. The CDR3 spans 13 residues. Per the germline V gene, CDR1 is LNHDA and CDR2 is SQIVND (reference sequence). CDR3 in amino acids: CASNPGGRGGYTF. As DNA, the CDR3 is TGTGCCAGTAACCCAGGGGGAAGAGGAGGCTACACCTTC.

V gene TRBV18 combines with J gene TRBJ2-3; 8 nucleotides match TRBD1. V was pared by 4 bases and J by 4 bases, with 10 bases of the junction left unmatched. Germline V gives CDR1 KGHSH, CDR2 LQKENI. The CDR3 totals 16 residues. CDR3 coding DNA: TGTGCCAGCTCACGCTTGCAGGGGGCAAAGGCAGATACGCAGTATTTT. Its translation: CASSRLQGAKADTQYF.

J is TRBJ2-2 and V is TRBV14; D gene ambiguous. V was trimmed by 1 base and J by 3 bases, leaving 6 bases between them. CDR1 SGHDN and CDR2 FVKESK come from the germline V gene. The CDR3 consists of 14 residues. The CDR3 loop is CASSQVTYTGELFF. DNA for the CDR3: TGTGCCAGCAGCCAAGTAACTTACACCGGGGAGCTGTTTTTT. The complete variable domain, with remaining parts taken from reference TRBV14 and TRBJ2-2, reads EAGVTQFPSHSVIEKGQTVTLRCDPISGHDNLYWYRRVMGKEIKFLLHFVKESKQDESGMPNNRFLAERTGGTYSTLKVQPAELEDSGVYFCASSQVTYTGELFFGEGSRLTVL.

This chain links TRBV9 with TRBJ2-3; a weak D match, TRBD2 (5 bases). Trimming cost V 4 bases and J 6 bases, with 12 bases left between them. Germline values: CDR1 SGDLS, CDR2 YYNGEE. The CDR3 consists of 13 residues. The CDR3 here is CASSPPSGDTQYF. The DNA for the CDR3 is TGTGCCAGCAGCCCTCCCTCGGGGGATACGCAGTATTTT.

The rearrangement uses TRBV2 and TRBJ2-7; TRBD2 matches 15 bases. With 3 bases clipped from V and 1 base from J, the junction kept 4 bases outside the gene matches. Germline V gene lookup returns CDR1 SNHLY and CDR2 FYNNEI. The CDR3 spans 17 residues. The CDR3 loop is CASSDGLAGGFSYEQYF. CDR3 DNA sequence: TGTGCCAGCAGTGACGGACTAGCGGGAGGGTTTTCCTACGAGCAGTACTTC.

The gene calls are TRBV18 and TRBJ1-2; D remains unclear. This CDR3 has 15 residues. CDR1 KGHSH and CDR2 LQKENI come from the germline V gene. V gave up 0 bases and J gave up 4 bases, with 12 bases separating them. The CDR3 sequence is CASSPPGSWGYGYTF. The CDR3 DNA sequence: TGTGCCAGCTCACCACCAGGGAGCTGGGGCTATGGCTACACCTTC.

J is TRBJ1-5 and V is TRBV6-5; D not resolved. Trimming took 2 bases from V and 5 from J, leaving 7 bases between them. Germline loops: CDR1 MNHEY, CDR2 SVGAGI. The CDR3 spans 13 residues. CDR3 protein: CASSYAWDQPQHF. Here the CDR3 DNA reads TGTGCCAGCAGTTACGCTTGGGATCAGCCCCAGCATTTT.

The rearrangement links TRBV10-3 to TRBJ1-6, with D tentatively TRBD1 (5 bases). The CDR3 consists of 14 residues. Germline CDR1 reads ENHRY; CDR2 reads SYGVKD. The V and J ends lost 1 base and 7 bases respectively, with 8 bases between them. The CDR3 protein is CAISEWGVNSPLHF. In nucleotides, the CDR3 is TGTGCCATCAGTGAGTGGGGGGTAAATTCACCCCTCCACTTT.

The chain joins TRBV11-1 to TRBJ2-5; 12 nucleotides line up with TRBD2. The J call may be mistaken, given a closer DNA end match to TRBJ2-7. From germline, CDR1 is SGHAT and CDR2 FQDESV (reference sequence). The CDR3 consists of 15 residues. In nucleotides, the CDR3 is TGTGCCAGCAGCTTCCTAGCGGGAGGGGACTACGAGCAGTACTTC. This sequence encodes CASSFLAGGDYEQYF.

The rearrangement uses TRBV5-6 and TRBJ1-2, with D tentatively TRBD1 (5 bases). V was pared by 4 bases and J by 1 base, with 17 bases between. CDR1 and CDR2 (germline): SGHDT, YYEEEE. The CDR3 sequence is 16 residues long. The CDR3 protein is CASSPTRGDLNYGYTF. The CDR3 bases are TGTGCCAGCAGCCCGACTCGAGGGGACCTTAACTATGGCTACACCTTC.

V gene TRBV7-9 combines with J gene TRBJ2-1; TRBD2 agrees at 8 bases. Losses at the gene ends were 5 bases for V and 5 bases for J; bases not matched to a gene: 11. The germline CDR1 and CDR2 sequences are SEHNR and FQNEAQ (reference sequence). The CDR3 consists of 16 residues. For the CDR3, the DNA is TGTGCCAGCAGCCGCCTGAGCGGGAGCTTTCACAATGAGCAGTTCTTC. This gives the protein CASSRLSGSFHNEQFF.

This clone showed up just once. The chain has TRBV6-5 and TRBJ2-7; D gene uncertain. The CDR3 covers 12 residues. Germline V gene sequence: CDR1 MNHEY, CDR2 SVGAGI. V was trimmed by 3 bases and J by 3 bases, leaving 6 bases between them. This chain's CDR3 is CASSYDRYEQYF. The CDR3 DNA is TGTGCCAGCAGTTATGACCGCTACGAGCAGTACTTC.

V gene TRBV11-3 combines with J gene TRBJ2-7, with TRBD1 matching 7 bases. Trimming at V came to 1 base and at J to 5 bases, leaving 14 bases not matched to a gene. Germline assignment: CDR1 SGHNT and CDR2 YENEEA. CDR3 size: 17 residues. As DNA, the CDR3 is TGTGCCAGCAGCTTAGTTCAATCAGACAGGGTGAGGGACGAGCAGTACTTC. Protein: CASSLVQSDRVRDEQYF.

The chain combines TRBV7-9 with TRBJ1-5; weak D call: TRBD1 (5 bases). V dropped 5 bases and J dropped 3 bases, with 8 bases sitting between them. CDR1 is SEHNR, CDR2 FQNEAQ, per germline (reference sequence). This CDR3 contains 13 residues. CDR3 in DNA: TGTGCCAGCAGCATCGGGGCCAATCAGCCCCAGCATTTT. Translated: CASSIGANQPQHF.

This clone was counted only a few times. The genes are TRBV28 and TRBJ1-5, with 7 nucleotides matching TRBD1. CDR3 length: 17 residues. Germline CDR1 and CDR2: MDHEN and SYDVKM. The V segment lost 4 bases and the J segment 0 bases; nucleotides outside the gene matches: 9. The CDR3 region is CASSSLRDRHSNQPQHF. In nucleotides, the CDR3 is TGTGCCAGCAGTTCCCTCCGGGACAGACATAGCAATCAGCCCCAGCATTTT.

The chain uses TRBV5-1 and TRBJ1-3; no firm D call. Trimming cost V 4 bases and J 3 bases, with 2 bases left between them. Per germline, CDR1 SGHRS and CDR2 YFSETQ. The CDR3 consists of 11 residues. The CDR3 loop reads CASSSGNTIYF. The CDR3 nucleotides are TGCGCCAGCAGCAGTGGAAACACCATATATTTT.